One sample yielded the 17 T cell receptor beta chains listed below, sequenced in a study of blood T cells in healthy people across ages. A second about 6 to 12 cycle PCR used barcoded and J-beta primers. TCRdb reanalysed the 5' RACE reads using MiXCR and keeps one entry per CDR3 protein. The sample includes 550,000 to 600,000 distinct CDR3 sequences, roughly 48% of them seen just once. The sample comprised blood. Every receptor here comes from a man older than 75 in good health.

The V and J genes are TRBV7-2 and TRBJ1-5, with D possibly TRBD1 on 6 matching bases. CDR1 is SGHTA, CDR2 FQGNSA, per germline. The V end was cut by 5 bases, the J end by 6 bases, with 11 bases between. This CDR3 spans 13 amino acids. The CDR3 is CASSQGGGQPQHF. CDR3 DNA sequence: TGTGCCAGCAGCCAAGGGGGGGGTCAGCCCCAGCATTTT.

The chain employs TRBV9 and TRBJ2-5, with D uncertain. From germline, CDR1 is SGDLS and CDR2 YYNGEE. CDR3 length: 12 amino acids. With 7 bases removed from V and 5 bases from J, the gap between germline ends came to 12 bases. The chain's CDR3 is CASGKLGETQYF. The CDR3 coding sequence is TGTGCCAGCGGTAAATTAGGGGAGACCCAGTACTTC.

V usage is TRBV24-1 and J usage is TRBJ2-5; 8 bases agree with TRBD1. CDR1 is KGHDR, CDR2 SFDVKD, per germline. This CDR3 is 15 amino acids long. J was trimmed by 4 bases and V by 4 bases; bases with no gene match: 7. The CDR3, as DNA: TGTGCCACCAGTGACCCCAGGGGGCCGGGAGAGACCCAGTACTTC. This codes for CATSDPRGPGETQYF.

The chain couples TRBV19 to TRBJ2-3, with D perhaps matching TRBD2 (6 bases). Trimming left V 3 bases short and J 1 base short, with 14 bases between. CDR1 and CDR2 from the germline V gene are LNHDA and SQIVND (reference sequence). The CDR3 extends over 16 amino acids. The DNA of the CDR3 is TGTGCCAGTAGTATGGAGGTAGCGGAGGGCACAGATACGCAGTATTTT. Translation: CASSMEVAEGTDTQYF.

The chain employs TRBV13 and TRBJ2-3, with TRBD1 matching 8 bases. Trimming removed 2 bases from V and 4 bases from J; junction bases left unmatched: 5. The germline gives CDR1 PRHDT, CDR2 FYEKMQ (reference sequence). CDR3 length equals 15 residues. The CDR3 DNA reads as TGTGCCAGCAGCTTAAACGGACAGGGACCAGATACGCAGTATTTT. Translation: CASSLNGQGPDTQYF.

On this clonotype itself: Since a much larger clone is just one base distant, this may be a read error. The V gene is TRBV6-6, the J gene TRBJ1-2, with TRBD1 identical over 8 bases. CDR3 length: 15 residues. The germline V gene encodes CDR1 MNHNY and CDR2 SVGAGI (reference sequence). CDR3 nucleotide sequence: TGTGCCAGCAGTTACGTTCCGGCAGGGGGCACTGGCTGCACCTTC. As protein: CASSYVPAGGTGCTF.

The chain links TRBV6-6 to TRBJ2-4; TRBD2 agrees at 10 bases. The J call may not be correct, given that the DNA end is closer to TRBJ2-7. This CDR3 spans 16 amino acids. Germline CDR1 and CDR2: MNHNY and SVGAGI (reference sequence). The CDR3 sequence: CASSYSPSGGGYEQYF. In DNA form, the CDR3 reads TGTGCCAGCAGTTACTCTCCTAGCGGGGGTGGCTACGAGCAGTACTTC.

This chain links TRBV28 with TRBJ2-4; no definite D call. Germline assignment: CDR1 MDHEN and CDR2 SYDVKM. The V gene lost 8 bases and the J gene lost 0 bases, with 20 bases spanning the gap. The CDR3 consists of 17 residues. The DNA for the CDR3 is TGTGCCAGCGGTCCTTATTATGGGGATGTAGCCAAAAACATTCAGTACTTC. Amino acids: CASGPYYGDVAKNIQYF.

Note on this clonotype: The junction and the germline gene differ at one end; a read error may be behind it. The chain couples TRBV27 to TRBJ2-7, with D perhaps TRBD2 (7 bases). This CDR3 contains 11 residues. Germline loops: CDR1 MNHEY, CDR2 SMNVEV (reference sequence). The CDR3 DNA is TGCCCTACAAAAGGGGGGGGCGAGCAGTACTTC. Amino acids: CPTKGGGEQYF.

The V call is TRBV6-6, the J call TRBJ2-1, with D perhaps given as TRBD1 or TRBD2 (6 bases each). Trimming shortened V by 7 bases and J by 8 bases, and 21 bases separated the two germline ends. There are 15 residues in the CDR3. Germline CDR1 is MNHNY and CDR2 is SVGAGI (reference sequence). The CDR3 DNA reads as TGTGCCAGCAACCAAGAAAGACAGGAGGGGCATGAGCAGTTCTTC. Translation: CASNQERQEGHEQFF.

This sequence joins TRBV5-1 and TRBJ2-1, with 9 bases aligning to TRBD1. V trimming: 8 bases; J trimming: 6 bases; junction bases outside the gene matches: 9. This CDR3 has 14 amino acids. The V gene's germline CDR1 is SGHRS and CDR2 YFSETQ. In DNA, the CDR3 is TGCGCCAGACTCCGGGACAGGGTCGTCAATGAGCAGTTCTTC. Its translation: CARLRDRVVNEQFF.

V is TRBV7-9 and J is TRBJ2-4; unclear D gene. V lost 4 bases, J lost 0 bases, and 10 bases lay in between. The CDR3 spans 15 residues. CDR1 is SEHNR and CDR2 is FQNEAQ in the germline V gene (reference sequence). The CDR3 here is CASSSDGIAKNIQYF. For the CDR3, the DNA is TGTGCCAGCAGCTCGGACGGAATAGCCAAAAACATTCAGTACTTC.

The rearrangement links TRBV2 to TRBJ2-1; D remains unclear. Deletions cut 5 bases from V and 9 bases from J, with 17 bases between. This CDR3 has 14 amino acids. Germline CDR1 is SNHLY and CDR2 is FYNNEI. The CDR3 here is CASSNGPGVGEQFF. The CDR3 DNA is TGTGCCAGCAGTAATGGACCAGGAGTAGGTGAGCAGTTCTTC.

The table lists this clonotype with a few counts. This chain links TRBV7-2 with TRBJ1-6, with D perhaps TRBD1 (5 bases). With 5 bases removed from V and 11 bases from J, the gap between germline ends came to 10 bases. CDR1 is SGHTA, CDR2 FQGNSA, per germline. The CDR3 loop spans 12 amino acids. CDR3 nucleotide sequence: TGTGCCAGCAGCCTTCCCAGGGCACCCCTCCACTTT. Encoded protein: CASSLPRAPLHF.

The chain couples TRBV5-1 to TRBJ2-2; D gene uncertain. Trimming took 0 bases from V and 4 from J, leaving 7 bases between them. The CDR3 covers 14 residues. Looked up from germline, CDR1 is SGHRS and CDR2 is YFSETQ. This chain's CDR3 is CASSLEISTGELFF. CDR3 sequence (DNA): TGCGCCAGCAGCTTGGAAATTTCCACCGGGGAGCTGTTTTTT.

The chain uses TRBV4-3 and TRBJ1-2, with D perhaps matching TRBD1 (6 bases). CDR1 and CDR2 from the germline V gene are LGHNA and YSLEER. The CDR3 has 14 residues. Trimming removed 0 bases at V and 8 bases at J, with 13 bases between. CDR3 in DNA: TGCGCCAGCAGCCAAGATTTGGGGGCGAGCGGCTACACCTTC. Its protein is CASSQDLGASGYTF.

V usage is TRBV20-1 and J usage is TRBJ1-1, with 8 bases that match TRBD1. The J segment lost 0 bases and the V segment lost 5 bases, leaving 8 bases of the junction unmatched. Germline CDR1 and CDR2: DFQATT and SNEGSKA (reference sequence). This CDR3 has 15 residues. CDR3 sequence: CSAETGARLNTEAFF. CDR3 sequence (DNA): TGCAGTGCTGAGACAGGGGCCCGATTGAACACTGAAGCTTTCTTT.